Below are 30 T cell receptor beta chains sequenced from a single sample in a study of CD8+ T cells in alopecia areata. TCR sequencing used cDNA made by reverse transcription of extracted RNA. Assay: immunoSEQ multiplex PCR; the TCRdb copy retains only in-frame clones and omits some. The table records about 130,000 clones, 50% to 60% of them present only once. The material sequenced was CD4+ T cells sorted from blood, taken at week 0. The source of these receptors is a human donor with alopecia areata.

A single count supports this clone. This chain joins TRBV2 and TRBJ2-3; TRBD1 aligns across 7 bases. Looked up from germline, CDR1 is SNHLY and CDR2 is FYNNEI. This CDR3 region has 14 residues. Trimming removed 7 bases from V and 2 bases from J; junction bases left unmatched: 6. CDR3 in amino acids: CASIPGQNTDTQYF. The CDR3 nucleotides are TGTGCCAGCATTCCGGGACAGAACACAGATACGCAGTATTTT.

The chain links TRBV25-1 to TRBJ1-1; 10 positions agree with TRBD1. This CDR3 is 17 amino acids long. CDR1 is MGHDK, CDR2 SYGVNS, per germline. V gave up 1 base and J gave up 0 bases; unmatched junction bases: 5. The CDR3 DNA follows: TGTGCCAGCAGTGAATTTGGGACAGGGGCTATGAACACTGAAGCTTTCTTT. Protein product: CASSEFGTGAMNTEAFF.

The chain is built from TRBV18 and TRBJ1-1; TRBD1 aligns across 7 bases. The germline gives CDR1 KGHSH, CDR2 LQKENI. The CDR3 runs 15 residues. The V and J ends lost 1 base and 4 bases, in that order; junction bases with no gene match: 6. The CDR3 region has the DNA TGTGCCAGCTCACCACTCCAGGGGGAGGGCACTGAAGCTTTCTTT. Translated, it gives CASSPLQGEGTEAFF.

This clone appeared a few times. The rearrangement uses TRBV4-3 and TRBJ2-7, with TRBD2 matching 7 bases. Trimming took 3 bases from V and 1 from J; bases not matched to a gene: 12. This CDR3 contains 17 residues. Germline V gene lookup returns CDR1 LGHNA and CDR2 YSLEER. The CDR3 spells CASSHVMGGGSSYEQYF. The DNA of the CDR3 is TGCGCCAGCAGCCACGTCATGGGGGGAGGGAGTTCCTACGAGCAGTACTTC.

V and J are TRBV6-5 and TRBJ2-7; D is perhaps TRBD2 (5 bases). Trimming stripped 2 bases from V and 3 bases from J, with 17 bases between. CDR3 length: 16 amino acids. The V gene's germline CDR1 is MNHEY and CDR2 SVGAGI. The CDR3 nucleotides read TGTGCCAGCAGTTACGACCGGGAAATCCAATTCTACGAGCAGTACTTC. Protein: CASSYDREIQFYEQYF.

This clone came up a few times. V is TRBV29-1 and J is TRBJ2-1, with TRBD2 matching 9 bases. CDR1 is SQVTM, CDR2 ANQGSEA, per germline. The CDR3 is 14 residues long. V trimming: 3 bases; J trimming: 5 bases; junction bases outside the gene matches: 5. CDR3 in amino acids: CSVDSGLANNEQFF. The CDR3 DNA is TGCAGCGTTGATTCGGGACTAGCTAACAATGAGCAGTTCTTC.

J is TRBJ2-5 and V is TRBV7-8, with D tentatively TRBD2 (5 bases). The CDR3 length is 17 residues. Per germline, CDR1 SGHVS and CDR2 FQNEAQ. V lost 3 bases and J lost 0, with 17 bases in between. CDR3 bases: TGTGCCAGCAGCTTTTCCCATGAGGCGGGCTACCAAGAGACCCAGTACTTC. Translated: CASSFSHEAGYQETQYF.

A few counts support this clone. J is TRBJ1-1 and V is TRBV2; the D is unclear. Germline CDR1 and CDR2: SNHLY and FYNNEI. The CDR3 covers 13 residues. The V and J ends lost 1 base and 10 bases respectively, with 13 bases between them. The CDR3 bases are TGTGCCAGCAGTGAAGAAGCCAGCGGAGTAGCTTTCTTT. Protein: CASSEEASGVAFF.

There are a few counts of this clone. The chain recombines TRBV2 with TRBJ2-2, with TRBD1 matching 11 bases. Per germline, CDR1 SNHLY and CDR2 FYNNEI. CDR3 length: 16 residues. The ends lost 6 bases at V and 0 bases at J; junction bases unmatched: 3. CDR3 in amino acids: CASRDRGPSNTGELFF. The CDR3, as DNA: TGTGCCAGCAGGGACAGGGGGCCCTCGAACACCGGGGAGCTGTTTTTT.

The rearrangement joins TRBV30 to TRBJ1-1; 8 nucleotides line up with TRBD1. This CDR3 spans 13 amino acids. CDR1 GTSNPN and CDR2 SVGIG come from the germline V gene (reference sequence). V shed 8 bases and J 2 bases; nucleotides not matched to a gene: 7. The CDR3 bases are TGTGCCCGAGGACAGGGACCAAACACTGAAGCTTTCTTT. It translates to CARGQGPNTEAFF.

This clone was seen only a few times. The CDR3 bases are TGCGCCAGCAGCCCTGACAGTTGGAGCTCCTACGAGCAGTACTTC. Protein product: CASSPDSWSSYEQYF. The rearrangement joins TRBV5-1 to TRBJ2-7, with a possible D match to TRBD1 (5 bases). This CDR3 is built from 15 residues. V lost 4 bases, J lost 0 bases, and 14 bases lay in between. Germline values: CDR1 SGHRS, CDR2 YFSETQ.

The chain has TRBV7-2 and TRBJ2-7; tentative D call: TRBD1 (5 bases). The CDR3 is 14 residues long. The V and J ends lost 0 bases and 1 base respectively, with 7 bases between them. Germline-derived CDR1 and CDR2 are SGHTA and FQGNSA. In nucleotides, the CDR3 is TGTGCCAGCAGCTTAGCTGGACATTCCTACGAGCAGTACTTC. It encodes CASSLAGHSYEQYF. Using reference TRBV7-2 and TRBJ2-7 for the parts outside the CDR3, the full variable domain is GAGVSQSPSNKVTEKGKDVELRCDPISGHTALYWYRQSLGQGLEFLIYFQGNSAPDKSGLPSDRFSAERTGGSVSTLTIQRTQQEDSAVYLCASSLAGHSYEQYFGPGTRLTVT.

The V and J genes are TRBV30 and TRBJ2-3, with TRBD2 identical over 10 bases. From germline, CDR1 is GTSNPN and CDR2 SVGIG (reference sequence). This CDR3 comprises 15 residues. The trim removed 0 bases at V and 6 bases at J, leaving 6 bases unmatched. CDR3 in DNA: TGTGCCTGGAGTGTAGCTAGCGGGAGTAGTGATACGCAGTATTTT. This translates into CAWSVASGSSDTQYF.

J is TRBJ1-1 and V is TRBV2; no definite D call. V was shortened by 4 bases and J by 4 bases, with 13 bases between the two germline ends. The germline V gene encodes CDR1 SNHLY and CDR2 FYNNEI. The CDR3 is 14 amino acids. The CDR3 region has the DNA TGTGCCAGCAGTGTGGTAGGGATCGGCACTGAAGCTTTCTTT. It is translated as CASSVVGIGTEAFF.

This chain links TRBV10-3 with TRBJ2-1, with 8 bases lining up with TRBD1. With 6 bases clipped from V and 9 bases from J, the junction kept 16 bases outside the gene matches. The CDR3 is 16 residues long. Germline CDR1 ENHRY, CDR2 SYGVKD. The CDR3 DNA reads TGTGCCATCAGCCCATTGTCCCGGGACAGGTCCGGTGAGCAGTTCTTC. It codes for CAISPLSRDRSGEQFF.

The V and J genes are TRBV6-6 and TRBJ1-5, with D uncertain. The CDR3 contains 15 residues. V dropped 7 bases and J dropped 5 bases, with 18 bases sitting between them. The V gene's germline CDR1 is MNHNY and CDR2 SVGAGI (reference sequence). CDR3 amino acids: CASTQARRPDQPQHF. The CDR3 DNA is TGTGCCAGCACCCAGGCCCGGAGGCCGGATCAGCCCCAGCATTTT.

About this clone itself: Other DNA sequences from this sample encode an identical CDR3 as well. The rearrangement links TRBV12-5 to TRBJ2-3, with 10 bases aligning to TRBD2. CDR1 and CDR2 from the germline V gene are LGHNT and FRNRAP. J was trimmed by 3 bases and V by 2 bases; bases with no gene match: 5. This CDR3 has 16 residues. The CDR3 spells CASGLITSGETDTQYF. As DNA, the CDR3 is TGTGCTAGTGGTTTGATAACTAGCGGGGAAACAGATACGCAGTATTTT.

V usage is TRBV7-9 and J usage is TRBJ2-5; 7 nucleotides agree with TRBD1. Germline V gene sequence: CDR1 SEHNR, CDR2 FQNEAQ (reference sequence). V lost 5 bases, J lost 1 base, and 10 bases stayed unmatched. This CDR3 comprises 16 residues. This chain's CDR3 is CASSTLSRQGQETQYF. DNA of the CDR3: TGTGCCAGCAGCACCCTATCGCGACAGGGCCAAGAGACCCAGTACTTC. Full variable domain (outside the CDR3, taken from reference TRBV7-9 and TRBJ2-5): DTGVSQNPRHKITKRGQNVTFRCDPISEHNRLYWYRQTLGQGPEFLTYFQNEAQLEKSRLLSDRFSAERPKGSFSTLEIQRTEQGDSAMYLCASSTLSRQGQETQYFGPGTRLLVL.

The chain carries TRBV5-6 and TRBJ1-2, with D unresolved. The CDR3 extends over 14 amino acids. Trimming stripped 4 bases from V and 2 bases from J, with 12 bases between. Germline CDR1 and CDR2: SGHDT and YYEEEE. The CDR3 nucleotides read TGTGCCAGCAGCCCTGGGCAAGGAAACTATGGCTACACCTTC. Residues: CASSPGQGNYGYTF. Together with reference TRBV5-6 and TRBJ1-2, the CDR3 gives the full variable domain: DAGVTQSPTHLIKTRGQQVTLRCSPKSGHDTVSWYQQALGQGPQFIFQYYEEEERQRGNFPDRFSGHQFPNYSSELNVNALLLGDSALYLCASSPGQGNYGYTFGSGTRLTVV.

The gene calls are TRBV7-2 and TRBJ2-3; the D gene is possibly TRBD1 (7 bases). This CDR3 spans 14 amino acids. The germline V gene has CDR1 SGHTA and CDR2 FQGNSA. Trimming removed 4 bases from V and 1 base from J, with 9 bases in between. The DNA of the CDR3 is TGTGCCAGCAGCTCCAGGGGGGGCACAGATACGCAGTATTTT. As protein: CASSSRGGTDTQYF.

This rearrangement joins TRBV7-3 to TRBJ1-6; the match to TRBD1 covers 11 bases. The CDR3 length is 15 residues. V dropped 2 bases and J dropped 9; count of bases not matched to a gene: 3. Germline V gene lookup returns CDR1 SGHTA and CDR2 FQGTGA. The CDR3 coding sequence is TGTGCCAGCAGCTTAGGACAGGGGGCAGGTTCACCCCTCCACTTT. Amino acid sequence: CASSLGQGAGSPLHF.

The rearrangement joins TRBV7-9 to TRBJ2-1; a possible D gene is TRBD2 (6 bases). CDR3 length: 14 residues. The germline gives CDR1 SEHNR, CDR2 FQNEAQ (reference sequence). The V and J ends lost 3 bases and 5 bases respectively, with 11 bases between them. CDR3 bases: TGTGCCAGCAGCTTCGGGAGTCTCAACAATGAGCAGTTCTTC. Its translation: CASSFGSLNNEQFF. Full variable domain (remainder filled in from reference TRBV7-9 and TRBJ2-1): DTGVSQNPRHKITKRGQNVTFRCDPISEHNRLYWYRQTLGQGPEFLTYFQNEAQLEKSRLLSDRFSAERPKGSFSTLEIQRTEQGDSAMYLCASSFGSLNNEQFFGPGTRLTVL.

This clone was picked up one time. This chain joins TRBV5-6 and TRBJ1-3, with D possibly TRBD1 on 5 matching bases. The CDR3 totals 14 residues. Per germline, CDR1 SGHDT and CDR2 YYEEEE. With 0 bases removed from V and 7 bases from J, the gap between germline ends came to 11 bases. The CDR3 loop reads CASSLGDGRNTIYF. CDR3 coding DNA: TGTGCCAGCAGCTTGGGGGACGGCCGCAACACCATATATTTT.

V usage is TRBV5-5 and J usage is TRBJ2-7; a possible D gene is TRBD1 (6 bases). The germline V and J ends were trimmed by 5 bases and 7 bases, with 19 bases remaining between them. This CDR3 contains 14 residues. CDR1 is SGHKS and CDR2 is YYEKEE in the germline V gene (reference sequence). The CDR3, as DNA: TGTGCCAGCAGATTCCAGACTGGGGGCTTGGAGCAGTACTTC. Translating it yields CASRFQTGGLEQYF.

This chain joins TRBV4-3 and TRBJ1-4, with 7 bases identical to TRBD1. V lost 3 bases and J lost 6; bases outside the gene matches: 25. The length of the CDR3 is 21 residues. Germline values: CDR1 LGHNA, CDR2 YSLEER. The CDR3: CASSHHPGRQVTRGIYEKLFF. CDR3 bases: TGCGCCAGCAGCCACCACCCCGGCCGGCAAGTAACCAGGGGGATCTATGAAAAACTGTTTTTT.

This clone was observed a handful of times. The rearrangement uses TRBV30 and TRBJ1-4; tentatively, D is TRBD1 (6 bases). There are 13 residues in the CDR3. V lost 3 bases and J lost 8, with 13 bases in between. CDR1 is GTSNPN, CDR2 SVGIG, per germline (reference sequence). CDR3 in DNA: TGTGCCTGGAGAATACAGGGTACCGAAAAACTGTTTTTT. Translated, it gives CAWRIQGTEKLFF.

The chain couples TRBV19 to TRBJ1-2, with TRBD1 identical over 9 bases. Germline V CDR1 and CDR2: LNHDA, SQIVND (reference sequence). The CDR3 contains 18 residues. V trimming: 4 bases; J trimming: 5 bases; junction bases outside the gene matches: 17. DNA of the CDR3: TGTGCCAGTAGTACCCTGGCCGGGACAGGGAGTCCCGGTTATGGCTACACCTTC. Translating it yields CASSTLAGTGSPGYGYTF.

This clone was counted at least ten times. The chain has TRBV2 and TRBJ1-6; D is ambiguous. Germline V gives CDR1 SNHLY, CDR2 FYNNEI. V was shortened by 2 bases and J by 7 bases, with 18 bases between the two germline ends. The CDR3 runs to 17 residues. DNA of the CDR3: TGTGCCAGCAGTGAATTATCAATGAGGACGGGCAATTCACCCCTCCACTTT. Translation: CASSELSMRTGNSPLHF.

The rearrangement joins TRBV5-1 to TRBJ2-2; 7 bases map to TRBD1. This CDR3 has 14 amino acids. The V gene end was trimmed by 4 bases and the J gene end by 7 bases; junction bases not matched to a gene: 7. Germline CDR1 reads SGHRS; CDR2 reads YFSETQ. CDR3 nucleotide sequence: TGCGCCAGCAGCCTGCAAACAGGGGACGGGGAGCTGTTTTTT. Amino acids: CASSLQTGDGELFF.

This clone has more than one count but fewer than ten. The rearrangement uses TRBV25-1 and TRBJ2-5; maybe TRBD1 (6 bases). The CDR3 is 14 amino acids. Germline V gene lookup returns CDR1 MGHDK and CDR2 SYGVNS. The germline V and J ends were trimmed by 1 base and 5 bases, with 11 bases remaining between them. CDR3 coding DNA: TGTGCCAGCAGTGAATCCATACAGGGTGAGACCCAGTACTTC. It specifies CASSESIQGETQYF.